This T cell receptor beta chain was captured by sequencing in a study of response to subunit inactivated influenza vaccine. The study, taken as a whole, reports: Authors suggested each seasonal flu vaccination may recruit only limited numbers of new T cells.

Germline V gene lookup returns CDR1 DFQATT and CDR2 SNEGSKA (reference sequence). The V end lost 5 bases, the J end lost 4 bases, and 11 bases lay between the germline ends. This CDR3 region has 12 residues. TCRdb redid the calling of the RT-PCR reads with MiXCR, one entry per CDR3 protein. There are about 520,000 distinct CDR3 sequences in the sample; approximately 7.7% occur only once, and roughly 14% lies in the top ten. This clonotype was recorded many times. Its specificity is unknown. V usage is TRBV20-1 and J usage is TRBJ2-5; possible D gene TRBD1, 5 bases. This sequence was found in a man between 50 and 75 years old who received an inactivated influenza vaccine. The specimen comprised PBMCs from blood, sampled less than 25 months after vaccination. CDR3 nucleotides: TGCAGTGCTCTCGACAGTCGAGAGACCCAGTACTTC. This gives the protein CSALDSRETQYF.